This is a list of T cell receptor beta chains from one sample in a study of post-analysis software for immune sequencing data. MiXCR, run by TCRdb on the PCR reads, gives a single entry per CDR3 protein. The sample contains roughly 670,000 distinct CDR3 sequences, around 60% of which appear only once. The sequencing input was blood. These receptors originate from a girl aged 2-10 years with multiple sclerosis. CDR3s include the opening cysteine and the closing phenylalanine or tryptophan. The D gene is left open where the match is weak. Some rows have no size entry. The others give once, few or many, or a class for an expanded clone.

>TRBJ2-1|TRBV12-3/TRBV12-4|TRBD2|NA
CASNVLAGGHNEQFF
TGTGCCAGCAATGTACTAGCGGGAGGTCACAATGAGCAGTTCTTC
>TRBJ1-4|TRBV6-2/TRBV6-3|TRBD1|NA
CASSYSYRGQDEELFF
TGTGCCAGCAGTTACTCCTACAGGGGGCAGGATGAAGAACTGTTTTTT
>TRBJ2-1|TRBV12-3/TRBV12-4|TRBD1|few
CASTFRGQSYNEQFF
TGTGCCAGCACCTTCAGGGGGCAATCCTACAATGAGCAGTTCTTC
>TRBJ2-7|TRBV20-1|NA|few
CSASDGSYEQYF
TGCAGTGCTAGTGACGGATCCTACGAGCAGTACTTC
>TRBJ2-1|TRBV20-1|NA|NA
CSATLREINEQFF
TGCAGTGCGACCCTAAGGGAGATTAATGAGCAGTTCTTC
>TRBJ2-5|TRBV7-7|TRBD2|NA
CASGSAGSPQETQYF
TGTGCTAGCGGGTCGGCGGGGTCCCCCCAAGAGACCCAGTACTTC
>TRBJ2-5|TRBV6-2/TRBV6-3|NA|NA
CASAVGGQETQYF
TGTGCCAGCGCTGTCGGGGGCCAAGAGACCCAGTACTTC
>TRBJ2-3|TRBV14|TRBD2|NA
CASSQGSSGRVKTDTQYF
TGTGCCAGCAGCCAAGGATCTAGCGGGAGGGTGAAGACAGATACGCAGTATTTT
>TRBJ2-3|TRBV5-1|TRBD1|NA
CASDTGQGQNEQYF
TGCGCCAGCGATACAGGACAGGGACAAAATGAGCAGTATTTT
>TRBJ2-7|TRBV7-2|NA|NA
CASSSVPGAGTYEQYF
TGTGCCAGCAGCTCTGTCCCCGGGGCAGGAACTTACGAGCAGTACTTC
>TRBJ2-7|TRBV5-1|NA|once
CASSLGSELGHNEQYF
TGCGCCAGCAGCTTGGGGTCGGAATTGGGCCACAATGAGCAGTACTTC
>TRBJ1-6|TRBV7-2|TRBD1|NA
CASSRGTDRGQSPLHF
TGTGCCAGCAGCCGCGGAACCGACAGGGGACAATCACCCCTCCACTTT
>TRBJ2-7|TRBV5-1|TRBD1|NA
CASSRDLRDRAYEQYF
TGCGCCAGCAGCCGCGACCTCCGGGACAGAGCCTACGAGCAGTACTTC
>TRBJ2-4|TRBV15|TRBD2|once
CATSRLAGGTIAKNIQYF
TGTGCCACCAGCAGACTAGCGGGAGGCACTATAGCCAAAAACATTCAGTACTTC
>TRBJ1-2|TRBV29-1|NA|NA
CSVVGENGYTF
TGCAGCGTTGTAGGGGAGAATGGCTACACCTTC
>TRBJ2-1|TRBV13|TRBD2|NA
CASSLALAANNEQFF
TGTGCCAGCAGCTTAGCCCTAGCGGCGAACAATGAGCAGTTCTTC
>TRBJ1-2|TRBV11-2|NA|few
CASSSNPRAYGYTF
TGTGCCAGCAGCTCAAATCCACGGGCTTATGGCTACACCTTC
>TRBJ1-1|TRBV18|NA|NA
CASSPKGGTEAFF
TGTGCCAGCTCTCCGAAGGGAGGCACTGAAGCTTTCTTT
>TRBJ2-5|TRBV28|NA|NA
CATSEGTRGEQYF
TGTGCCACCAGCGAAGGGACGCGCGGTGAGCAGTACTTC
>TRBJ2-7|TRBV29-1|NA|NA
CSVFGRAETYEQYF
TGCAGCGTTTTCGGCCGGGCGGAGACCTACGAGCAGTACTTC
>TRBJ2-7|TRBV6-5|NA|NA
CASTQGGFYEQYF
TGTGCCAGCACCCAGGGGGGGTTCTACGAGCAGTACTTC
>TRBJ2-7|TRBV29-1|TRBD2|NA
CSVGGRNSYEQYF
TGCAGCGTTGGCGGGAGGAACTCCTACGAGCAGTACTTC
>TRBJ2-6|TRBV7-2|NA|NA
CASSYRWTGANVLTF
TGTGCCAGCAGCTACCGGTGGACTGGGGCCAACGTCCTGACTTTC
>TRBJ2-3|TRBV7-8|TRBD1|NA
CASSDPGGPTDTQYF
TGTGCCAGCAGCGACCCAGGGGGCCCCACAGATACGCAGTATTTT
>TRBJ2-3|TRBV15|TRBD2|many
CATSRHNGLAGGSSTDTQYF
TGTGCCACCAGCAGACACAACGGACTAGCGGGGGGATCTAGCACAGATACGCAGTATTTT
>TRBJ1-2|TRBV20-1|NA|NA
CSASWGLQGLSGYTF
TGCAGTGCTAGTTGGGGCTTACAGGGTCTTTCAGGCTACACCTTC
>TRBJ2-1|TRBV7-8|NA|NA
CASSHSLSSYNEQFF
TGTGCCAGCAGCCATTCCCTGAGCTCTTACAATGAGCAGTTCTTC
>TRBJ1-2|TRBV4-1|TRBD1|NA
CASSIPGQGAYGYTF
TGCGCCAGCAGCATACCGGGACAGGGGGCCTATGGCTACACCTTC
>TRBJ1-2|TRBV6-5|NA|NA
CATYPSGAPSYGYTF
TGTGCCACCTACCCCTCAGGGGCTCCTTCCTATGGCTACACCTTC
>TRBJ2-3|TRBV12-3/TRBV12-4|NA|few
CASSRIDGTTDTQYF
TGTGCCAGCAGCCGTATCGACGGTACCACAGATACGCAGTATTTT
>TRBJ2-1|TRBV15|TRBD2|NA
CATSRGSLAGGYEQFF
TGTGCCACCAGCAGAGGGTCGCTAGCGGGAGGTTATGAGCAGTTCTTC
>TRBJ2-7|TRBV10-3|NA|NA
CAISDSGLGNFYEQYF
TGTGCCATCAGTGATTCTGGGCTGGGGAATTTCTACGAGCAGTACTTC
>TRBJ1-4|TRBV2|NA|NA
CASSEGLGGVGAELFF
TGTGCCAGCAGTGAAGGTCTGGGGGGCGTGGGCGCGGAACTGTTTTTT
>TRBJ2-1|TRBV6-2/TRBV6-3|TRBD2|NA
CASSYTPVGAGELSSNEQFF
TGTGCCAGCAGTTACACCCCGGTGGGAGCGGGGGAGTTATCGAGCAATGAGCAGTTCTTC
>TRBJ2-5|TRBV7-9|TRBD1|NA
CASSLEGGRGRVGTQYF
TGTGCCAGCAGCTTAGAAGGCGGCAGGGGGCGAGTAGGGACCCAGTACTTC
>TRBJ2-3|TRBV29-1|NA|few
CSVHFLDDTDTQYF
TGCAGCGTTCATTTCCTCGATGACACAGATACGCAGTATTTT
>TRBJ2-1|TRBV3-1|NA|few
CASSQVGYNEQFF
TGTGCCAGCAGCCAAGTGGGGTACAATGAGCAGTTCTTC
>TRBJ1-2|TRBV3-1|TRBD1|NA
CASTRQGAEGYTF
TGTGCCAGCACCAGACAGGGGGCAGAGGGCTACACCTTC
>TRBJ2-7|TRBV7-8|TRBD2|few
CASSVTSAHEQYF
TGTGCCAGCAGCGTCACTAGCGCACACGAGCAGTACTTC
>TRBJ2-3|TRBV27|NA|NA
CASSLSGGNTQYF
TGTGCCAGCAGTTTATCGGGGGGAAATACGCAGTATTTT
>TRBJ2-1|TRBV20-1|NA|few
CSARGWETGVYNEQFF
TGCAGTGCTAGAGGATGGGAAACGGGAGTTTACAATGAGCAGTTCTTC
>TRBJ2-4|TRBV5-1|TRBD1|NA
CASSSTNRGAKNIQYF
TGCGCCAGCAGCTCCACAAACAGGGGGGCCAAAAACATTCAGTACTTC
>TRBJ1-1|TRBV9|NA|NA
CASSPFGTEAFF
TGTGCCAGCAGCCCCTTCGGGACTGAAGCTTTCTTT
>TRBJ1-5|TRBV7-2|NA|NA
CASSLGGQINQPQHF
TGTGCCAGCAGCTTAGGCGGACAGATCAATCAGCCCCAGCATTTT
>TRBJ2-3|TRBV20-1|TRBD2|NA
CSARDPLAGGTDTQYF
TGCAGTGCTAGAGACCCTCTAGCGGGGGGTACAGATACGCAGTATTTT
>TRBJ2-3|TRBV11-2|NA|NA
CASSIGQLIYTDTQYF
TGTGCCAGCAGCATTGGACAGCTGATTTACACAGATACGCAGTATTTT
>TRBJ1-5|TRBV28|NA|once
CASSFGPQHF
TGTGCCAGCAGTTTTGGGCCCCAGCATTTT
>TRBJ2-1|TRBV7-2|TRBD2|few
CASSLAIGAGVRNEQFF
TGTGCCAGCAGCTTAGCGATAGGAGCGGGGGTAAGGAATGAGCAGTTCTTC
>TRBJ2-5|TRBV20-1|TRBD2|NA
CSAHLWRTSGRVEETQYF
TGCAGTGCCCACCTATGGCGTACTAGCGGGAGGGTGGAAGAGACCCAGTACTTC
>TRBJ2-6|TRBV5-1|NA|NA
CASSLAPPLGSGANVLTF
TGCGCCAGCAGCTTGGCCCCACCTCTAGGCTCTGGGGCCAACGTCCTGACTTTC
>TRBJ2-1|TRBV7-9|TRBD1|NA
CASSYQPLTGMAYNEQFF
TGTGCCAGCAGCTACCAACCCCTGACAGGGATGGCCTACAATGAGCAGTTCTTC
>TRBJ2-5|TRBV12-3/TRBV12-4|TRBD1|NA
CASSLSRDRGETQYF
TGTGCCAGCAGTTTGTCCCGGGACAGGGGAGAGACCCAGTACTTC
>TRBJ1-1|TRBV29-1|NA|NA
CSAEGQENTEAFF
TGCAGCGCCGAGGGGCAGGAGAACACTGAAGCTTTCTTT